The source of this TCR beta chain is a study of technical replicates of blood from a handful of donors. Clones were read by immunoSEQ multiplex PCR, and TCRdb kept only the in-frame ones, dropping some. The table has 75,000 to 100,000 clones, roughly 94% seen once. CDR3 size: 15 residues. Germline lookup yields CDR1 SEHNR and CDR2 FQNEAQ (reference sequence). Losses at the gene ends were 5 bases for V and 4 bases for J; bases not matched to a gene: 7. This chain connects TRBV7-9 to TRBJ2-1, with TRBD2 matching over 8 bases. This receptor was taken from a human donor in good health. The sample comprised T cells isolated from PBMCs. CDR3 in amino acids: CASSPRLASYNEQFF. Written as DNA, the CDR3 is TGTGCCAGCAGCCCTAGACTAGCGTCGTACAATGAGCAGTTCTTC.